The 25 T cell receptor beta chains given below trace back to one sample, sequenced in a study of T-cell memory formation after mild COVID-19. TCRdb reprocessed the 5' RACE reads via MiXCR and lists one record per CDR3 protein. Among 300,000 to 350,000 distinct CDR3 sequences listed, approximately 20% were seen once. The sample taken for sequencing was PBMCs or a T cell subset sorted from them (not recorded which). These receptors all come from a man aged 18 to 35 who had mild COVID-19 (a few samples of this study predate the infection). Cell type and time point are not known.

In this sample, this clonotype turned up a few times. The chain has TRBV5-1 and TRBJ1-1; TRBD1 aligns across 7 bases. The CDR3 sequence is 13 residues long. Germline CDR1 is SGHRS and CDR2 is YFSETQ. V was pared by 3 bases and J by 5 bases, with 4 bases of the junction left unmatched. The CDR3 DNA is TGCGCCAGCAGCTACCCGGGACAGACTGAAGCTTTCTTT. Its translation: CASSYPGQTEAFF.

This clonotype has only a few counts. The rearrangement uses TRBV4-1 and TRBJ2-3, with 8 bases aligning to TRBD2. In germline, CDR1 is MGHRA, CDR2 YSYEKL. Trimming took 1 base from V and 6 from J; bases not matched to a gene: 15. The CDR3 is 18 amino acids. CDR3 in amino acids: CASSQAPLVAGKGDTQYF. The CDR3, as DNA: TGCGCCAGCAGCCAAGCCCCCCTAGTAGCGGGGAAGGGGGATACGCAGTATTTT.

This clonotype was seen a handful of times. The V gene is TRBV5-1, the J gene TRBJ2-1; tentatively, D is TRBD1 (5 bases). The CDR3 is 15 amino acids. The germline V gene has CDR1 SGHRS and CDR2 YFSETQ. With 3 bases removed from V and 8 bases from J, the gap between germline ends came to 18 bases. The CDR3 sequence: CASSWPQARADEQFF. In nucleotides, the CDR3 is TGCGCCAGCAGCTGGCCCCAGGCCAGGGCCGATGAGCAGTTCTTC.

The chain employs TRBV28 and TRBJ2-7, with D unresolved. This CDR3 has 13 amino acids. CDR1 and CDR2 (germline): MDHEN, SYDVKM. Trimming removed 5 bases at V and 4 bases at J, with 12 bases between. This CDR3 is CASSPNSPYEQYV. In DNA, the CDR3 is TGTGCCAGCAGTCCCAACTCTCCATACGAGCAGTACGTC.

Only a few counts were recorded for this clonotype. This chain uses TRBV20-1 with TRBJ2-3, with 9 bases lining up with TRBD2. CDR3 length equals 14 residues. Germline CDR1 DFQATT, CDR2 SNEGSKA (reference sequence). Trimming at V came to 3 bases and at J to 8 bases, leaving 9 bases not matched to a gene. In DNA form, the CDR3 reads TGCAGTGCTAGGCTCAGCGGGGGGCGGGGTACGCAGTATTTT. Translation: CSARLSGGRGTQYF.

The V call is TRBV5-1, the J call TRBJ2-2; 7 positions match TRBD2. J gave up 1 base and V 7 bases, and 4 bases lay outside the gene matches. CDR1 and CDR2 from the germline V gene are SGHRS and YFSETQ. The CDR3 length is 14 residues. CDR3 region: CASSGGGNTGELFF. The CDR3 DNA sequence: TGCGCCAGCTCTGGCGGGGGGAACACCGGGGAGCTGTTTTTT.

V is TRBV14 and J is TRBJ2-3; TRBD1 matches 8 bases. The CDR3 sequence is 16 residues long. Germline V gene data show CDR1 as SGHDN and CDR2 as FVKESK. With 5 bases clipped from V and 1 base from J, the junction kept 8 bases outside the gene matches. As DNA, the CDR3 is TGTGCCAGCAGCGACCGACAGGGGACGGGCACAGATACGCAGTATTTT. Amino acid sequence: CASSDRQGTGTDTQYF.

The CDR3, as DNA: TGCGCCAGCAGCGCCGGATCCAGGGAGACCCAGTACTTC. Protein sequence: CASSAGSRETQYF. The V call is TRBV5-1, the J call TRBJ2-5, with unresolved D. CDR1 is SGHRS and CDR2 is YFSETQ in the germline V gene. The CDR3 has 13 amino acids. V dropped 4 bases and J dropped 5 bases, with 12 bases sitting between them.

The rearrangement links TRBV20-1 to TRBJ2-4; 7 bases match TRBD1. The CDR3 is made up of 13 amino acids. The ends lost 3 bases at V and 1 base at J; junction bases unmatched: 0. Germline V lookup: CDR1 DFQATT, CDR2 SNEGSKA (reference sequence). CDR3 protein: CSARTGAKNIQYF. In nucleotides, the CDR3 is TGCAGTGCTAGGACAGGGGCCAAAAACATTCAGTACTTC.

The table lists this clonotype with a few counts. J is TRBJ2-3 and V is TRBV7-9, with 10 positions matching TRBD1. This CDR3 region has 18 residues. Germline-derived CDR1 and CDR2 are SEHNR and FQNEAQ (reference sequence). V was clipped by 4 bases and J by 5 bases; unmatched bases: 15. The CDR3: CASSSLRNRDRGKDTQYF. As DNA, the CDR3 is TGTGCCAGCAGCTCATTACGTAACCGGGACAGGGGTAAAGATACGCAGTATTTT.

CDR3 in DNA: TGTGCCAGCAGCTCCCGCTGGGGTCTCAACTATGGCTACACCTTC. The encoded protein is CASSSRWGLNYGYTF. This chain links TRBV9 with TRBJ1-2, with no clear D. The CDR3 is 15 amino acids. V gave up 4 bases and J gave up 2 bases, with 15 bases separating them. Germline CDR1 is SGDLS and CDR2 is YYNGEE.

The genes are TRBV6-2 or TRBV6-3 and TRBJ1-6; no reliable D call. Looked up from germline, CDR1 is MNHEY and CDR2 is SVGEGT. The CDR3 sequence is 13 residues long. V lost 10 bases and J 9 bases, leaving 16 bases between the germline ends. The CDR3 DNA is TGTGCCACAAAGAGGGTTTCCTCTTCACCCCTCCACTTT. It is translated as CATKRVSSSPLHF.

The chain has TRBV7-9 and TRBJ1-2, with D unclear. The germline CDR1 and CDR2 sequences are SEHNR and FQNEAQ (reference sequence). Between the trimmed V and J ends, which lost 4 bases and 4 bases, there was a span of 7 bases. The CDR3 runs to 12 residues. The CDR3 sequence: CASSSPSYGYTF. CDR3 DNA sequence: TGTGCCAGCAGCTCGCCGTCCTATGGCTACACCTTC.

This clonotype turned up a few times. J is TRBJ2-3 and V is TRBV28; 9 nucleotides line up with TRBD2. J gave up 0 bases and V 5 bases, and 12 bases lay outside the gene matches. Germline V CDR1 and CDR2: MDHEN, SYDVKM. The CDR3 runs 18 residues. CDR3 loop: CASSPVAGATSSTDTQYF. CDR3 coding DNA: TGTGCCAGCAGTCCTGTAGCGGGGGCCACCTCTAGCACAGATACGCAGTATTTT.

This clonotype occurred many times. The chain couples TRBV11-3 to TRBJ2-1, with TRBD2 matching over 10 bases. The length of the CDR3 is 18 residues. V gave up 0 bases and J gave up 6 bases; unmatched junction bases: 11. CDR1 and CDR2 (germline): SGHNT, YENEEA. DNA for the CDR3: TGTGCCAGCAGCTTAGATCAGGGAGGGACTAGCGCGGGCAATGAGCAGTTCTTC. Its translation is CASSLDQGGTSAGNEQFF.

The chain has TRBV6-2 or TRBV6-3 and TRBJ1-5; D is ambiguous. The germline V and J ends were trimmed by 4 bases and 4 bases, with 14 bases remaining between them. The CDR3 totals 15 residues. The germline gives CDR1 MNHEY, CDR2 SVGEGT. The CDR3 spells CASSFGPLGNQPQHF. CDR3 sequence (DNA): TGTGCCAGCAGTTTTGGACCGCTAGGGAATCAGCCCCAGCATTTT.

This clonotype was seen a few times. J is TRBJ2-3 and V is TRBV5-1, with D perhaps TRBD2 (6 bases). Trimming stripped 2 bases from V and 3 bases from J, with 13 bases between. There are 15 residues in the CDR3. From germline, CDR1 is SGHRS and CDR2 YFSETQ. The CDR3 is CASSFRRGQTDTQYF. CDR3 in DNA: TGCGCCAGCAGCTTCCGGCGGGGCCAGACAGATACGCAGTATTTT.

The V gene is TRBV12-3 or TRBV12-4, the J gene TRBJ1-6; TRBD1 aligns across 9 bases. With V trimmed by 6 bases and J by 9 bases, 15 bases remained unmatched. The CDR3 loop spans 17 amino acids. Here the CDR3 reads CASSRGMGQGVGSPLHF. The CDR3 region has the DNA TGTGCCAGCAGCCGGGGAATGGGACAGGGCGTTGGTTCACCCCTCCACTTT.

This clonotype has at least ten counts. This chain joins TRBV7-2 and TRBJ1-2; D not certain. The CDR3 contains 14 residues. V lost 1 base and J 5 bases, leaving 11 bases between the germline ends. Germline CDR1 and CDR2: SGHTA and FQGNSA. The CDR3 spells CASSLEDVMYGYTF. The CDR3 region has the DNA TGTGCCAGCAGCTTAGAAGACGTGATGTATGGCTACACCTTC.

This clonotype was seen a few times. The J gene is TRBJ1-5, the V gene TRBV18; 8 nucleotides line up with TRBD1. The CDR3 runs to 13 residues. Germline values: CDR1 KGHSH, CDR2 LQKENI. The V segment lost 6 bases and the J segment 8 bases; nucleotides outside the gene matches: 6. In DNA, the CDR3 is TGTGCCAGCTCCCGGACAGGGAGTGAGCCCCAGCATTTT. As protein: CASSRTGSEPQHF.

This clonotype was detected only a few times. The rearrangement links TRBV12-3 or TRBV12-4 to TRBJ1-6, with D possibly TRBD1 on 6 matching bases. The ends were cut back, 4 bases at V and 8 bases at J, with 12 bases in the middle. This CDR3 has 14 residues. CDR3 amino acids: CASSSAGTYSPLHF. The CDR3 region has the DNA TGTGCCAGCAGTTCGGCAGGGACATATTCACCCCTCCACTTT.

This chain links TRBV5-6 with TRBJ2-1; D unclear. The CDR3 has 12 residues. CDR1 and CDR2 from the germline V gene are SGHDT and YYEEEE. V was cut by 2 bases and J by 5 bases, with 5 bases left in between. The CDR3, as DNA: TGTGCCAGCAGCTTACCAGACAATGAGCAGTTCTTC. The encoded protein is CASSLPDNEQFF.

This clonotype has only a few counts. This chain links TRBV4-3 with TRBJ2-7; perhaps TRBD1 as D (5 bases). V lost 6 bases, J lost 1 base, and 13 bases lay in between. The CDR3 covers 14 residues. The germline gives CDR1 LGHNA, CDR2 YSLEER. The CDR3 spells CASSRLDRSYEQYF. CDR3 nucleotide sequence: TGCGCCAGCAGTCGCCTCGACAGATCCTACGAGCAGTACTTC.

The chain links TRBV5-1 to TRBJ1-3, with a possible D match to TRBD1 (5 bases). There are 16 residues in the CDR3. The V end was cut by 4 bases, the J end by 2 bases, with 16 bases between. CDR1 and CDR2 from the germline V gene are SGHRS and YFSETQ. The chain's CDR3 is CASSPGSGGAGNTIYF. The CDR3 DNA reads TGCGCCAGCAGCCCGGGATCGGGGGGAGCTGGAAACACCATATATTTT.

The J gene is TRBJ2-3, the V gene TRBV6-1; 7 bases map to TRBD2. The CDR3 runs 13 residues. V dropped 8 bases and J dropped 4; count of bases not matched to a gene: 6. CDR1 is MNHNS, CDR2 SASEGT, per germline. Here the CDR3 DNA reads TGTGCCAGCCGGCCGGGGGGATCAGATACGCAGTATTTT. Protein sequence: CASRPGGSDTQYF.